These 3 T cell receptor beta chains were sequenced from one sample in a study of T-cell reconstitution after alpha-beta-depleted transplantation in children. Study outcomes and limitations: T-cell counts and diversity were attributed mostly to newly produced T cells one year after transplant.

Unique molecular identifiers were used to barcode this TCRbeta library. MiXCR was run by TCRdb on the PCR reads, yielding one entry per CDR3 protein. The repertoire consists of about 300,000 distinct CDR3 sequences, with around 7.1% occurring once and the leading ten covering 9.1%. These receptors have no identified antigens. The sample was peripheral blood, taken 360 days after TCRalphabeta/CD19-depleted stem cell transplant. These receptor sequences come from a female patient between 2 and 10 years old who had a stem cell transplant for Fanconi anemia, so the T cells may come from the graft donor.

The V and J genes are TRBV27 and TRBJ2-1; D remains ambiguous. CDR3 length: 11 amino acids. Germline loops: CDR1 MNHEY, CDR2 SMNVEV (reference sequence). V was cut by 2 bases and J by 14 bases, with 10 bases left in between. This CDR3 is CASSLADPEFF. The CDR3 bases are TGTGCCAGCAGTTTAGCGGACCCCGAGTTCTTC.

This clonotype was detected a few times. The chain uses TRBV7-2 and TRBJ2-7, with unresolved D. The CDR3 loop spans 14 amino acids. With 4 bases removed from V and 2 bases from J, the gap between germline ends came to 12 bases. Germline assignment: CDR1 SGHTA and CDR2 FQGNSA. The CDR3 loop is CASSSPNSPYEQYF. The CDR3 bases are TGTGCCAGCAGCTCACCCAACTCCCCCTACGAGCAGTACTTC.

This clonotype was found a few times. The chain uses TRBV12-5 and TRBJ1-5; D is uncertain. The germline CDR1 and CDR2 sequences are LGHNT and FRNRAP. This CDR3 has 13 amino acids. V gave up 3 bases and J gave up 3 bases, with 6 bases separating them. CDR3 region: CASGFGPNQPQHF. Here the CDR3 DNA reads TGTGCTAGTGGTTTCGGACCCAATCAGCCCCAGCATTTT.